The T cell receptor (beta chain) described here comes from a study of cytomegalovirus exposure and HLA in healthy donors. The CDR3 length is 15 residues. CDR1 and CDR2 (germline): MNHEY, SVGAGI. V was clipped by 6 bases and J by 3 bases, with 18 bases between them. The PCR used 60 Vbeta and 13 Jbeta primers. Clones were sequenced by immunoSEQ multiplex PCR, and TCRdb holds only the in-frame ones, with some missing. In the table there are approximately 97,000 clones, about 86% of which are singletons. V and J are TRBV6-5 and TRBJ2-7, with D perhaps TRBD2 (6 bases). The material sequenced was PBMCs. The sequence was obtained from a woman aged 70-85 years in good health and CMV-seropositive. This CDR3 is CASSYREQGGYEQYF. The CDR3 nucleotides are TGTGCCAGCAGCTACAGAGAGCAGGGAGGCTACGAGCAGTACTTC.